This T cell receptor beta chain was obtained from a study of glioma-infiltrating T cells after dendritic cell vaccination. Study information: At biweekly intervals, patients got three intradermal dendritic cell vaccine injections. Overall study results and limits: Estimated pretreatment TIL content predicted outcome after dendritic cell vaccination.

Time point described: after dendritic cell vaccination, including at tumor progression/relapse. TCRdb's table, derived via immunoSEQ multiplex PCR, lists solely in-frame clones and lacks some. The table shows roughly 87,000 clones, with roughly 80% occurring only once. The J segment lost 7 bases and the V segment lost 6 bases, leaving 4 bases of the junction unmatched. Germline CDR1 MNHNS, CDR2 SASEGT. CDR3 length: 14 residues. Worth noting for this clone: Its antigen is unknown.

The chain combines TRBV6-1 with TRBJ2-1; 12 positions agree with TRBD2. This clonotype was sampled from a human donor with glioblastoma. Sequences were derived from blood, sampled after dendritic cell vaccination. CDR3 protein: CASRGLAGGNEQFF. In DNA form, the CDR3 reads TGTGCCAGCAGAGGGCTAGCGGGGGGGAATGAGCAGTTCTTC.